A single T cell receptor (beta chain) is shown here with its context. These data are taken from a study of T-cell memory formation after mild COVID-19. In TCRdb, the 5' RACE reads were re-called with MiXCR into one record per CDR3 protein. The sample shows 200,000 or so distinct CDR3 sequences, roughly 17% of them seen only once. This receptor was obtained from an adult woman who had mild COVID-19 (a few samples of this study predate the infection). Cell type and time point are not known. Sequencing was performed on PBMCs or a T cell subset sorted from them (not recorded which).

CDR3 in DNA: TGTGCCAGTAGTCCGCGACAGGGGCCTACCTACGAGCAGTACTTC. Translated, it gives CASSPRQGPTYEQYF. The chain joins TRBV19 to TRBJ2-7; 8 bases match TRBD1. The V gene's germline CDR1 is LNHDA and CDR2 SQIVND (reference sequence). J was trimmed by 2 bases and V by 5 bases; bases with no gene match: 8. The CDR3 is 15 residues long.